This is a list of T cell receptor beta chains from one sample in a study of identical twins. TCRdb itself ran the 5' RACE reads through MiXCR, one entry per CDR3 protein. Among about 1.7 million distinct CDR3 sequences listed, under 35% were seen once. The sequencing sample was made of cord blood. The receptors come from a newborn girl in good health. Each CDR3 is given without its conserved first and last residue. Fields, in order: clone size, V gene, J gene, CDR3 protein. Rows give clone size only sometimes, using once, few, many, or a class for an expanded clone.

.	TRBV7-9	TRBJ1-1	ASSLRAGTGNTEAF
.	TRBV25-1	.	ASSEAGAPRDEQY
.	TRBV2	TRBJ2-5	ASSLPRTRGETQY
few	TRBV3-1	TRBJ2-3	ASSQSGPQAAQY
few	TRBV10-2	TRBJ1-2	ASSELGGDGYT
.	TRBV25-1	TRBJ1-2	ASSDGRGRRYGYT
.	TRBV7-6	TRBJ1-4	ASSSGKGMVEKLF
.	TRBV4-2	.	ASSQVHSGGAYEQY
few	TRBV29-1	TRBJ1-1	SVTGGVTEAF
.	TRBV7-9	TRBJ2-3	ASSLVATGETDTQY
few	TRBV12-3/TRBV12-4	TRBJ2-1	ASSSPGTRDPSQF
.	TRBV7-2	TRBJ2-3	ASSLGTSVHHTDTQY
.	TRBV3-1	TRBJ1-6	ASSQDYYNSPLH
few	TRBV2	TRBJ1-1	ASSEFMAGGTEAF
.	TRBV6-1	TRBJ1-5	ASSEAPAGGNQPQH
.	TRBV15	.	ATSRATGLAGVETQY
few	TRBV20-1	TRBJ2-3	SANVGSASGGDTQY
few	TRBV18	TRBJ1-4	ASSPDSLNEKLF
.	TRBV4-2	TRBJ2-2	ASSPGNANTRELF
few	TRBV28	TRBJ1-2	ASSLSRTGGYT
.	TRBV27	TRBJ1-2	ASSLSKWSYGYT
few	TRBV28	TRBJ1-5	ASSLSDRLNQPQH
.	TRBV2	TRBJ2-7	ASRSQGRTYEQY
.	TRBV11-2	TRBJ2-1	ASSLPGLAGGEGLYEQF
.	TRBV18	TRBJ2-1	ASSPPRLGQYNEQF